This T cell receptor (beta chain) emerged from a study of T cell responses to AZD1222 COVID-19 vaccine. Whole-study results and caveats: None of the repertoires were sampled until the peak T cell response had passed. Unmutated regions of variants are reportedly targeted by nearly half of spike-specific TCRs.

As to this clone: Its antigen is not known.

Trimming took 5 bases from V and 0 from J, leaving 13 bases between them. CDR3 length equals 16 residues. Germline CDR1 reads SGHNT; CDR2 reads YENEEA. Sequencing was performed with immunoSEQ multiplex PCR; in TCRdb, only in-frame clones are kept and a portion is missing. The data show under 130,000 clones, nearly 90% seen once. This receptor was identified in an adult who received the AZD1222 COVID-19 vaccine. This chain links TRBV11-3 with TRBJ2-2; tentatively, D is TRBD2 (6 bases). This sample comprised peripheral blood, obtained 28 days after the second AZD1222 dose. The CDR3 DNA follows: TGTGCCAGCAGCCGGACCCGCGGGACGAACACCGGGGAGCTGTTTTTT. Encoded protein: CASSRTRGTNTGELFF.